These T cell receptor beta chains were read from a single sample in a study of CXCR3-negative and CXCR3-positive naive CD8 T cells. TCRdb reprocessed the 5' RACE reads and keeps a single row for each CDR3 protein, giving no DNA. The sample table includes about 50,000 distinct CDR3 sequences. Sequenced material: naive CXCR3+ CD8+ T cells from blood. These receptors were taken from a human donor in good health. Some clones in this sample may be carry-over from other donors' samples. The CDR3 runs from the conserved cysteine through the conserved F or W. The order of the fields is clone size, V gene, J gene, CDR3 protein. The size field is filled for only some rows; it gives once, few, many or a size class.

>NA|TRBV10-3|TRBJ2-3
CATGAGIEVTQYF
>NA|TRBV12-3/TRBV12-4|TRBJ2-1
CASSGYGWDQSGSKFF
>NA|TRBV9|TRBJ1-4
CASSATGVAEKLFF
>NA|TRBV5-5|TRBJ1-1
CASSPMTDSLNTEAFF
>NA|TRBV20-1|TRBJ2-1
CSARAPAHSGYNEQFF
>NA|TRBV7-9|TRBJ1-2
CASSPDSFYYGYTF
>medium-sized|TRBV7-7|TRBJ2-5
CASSFRNEGETQYF
>NA|TRBV6-2/TRBV6-3|TRBJ2-7
CASSYGDPYEQYF
>NA|TRBV20-1|TRBJ2-1
CSAPDRGYNEQFF
>NA|TRBV15|TRBJ1-2
CATSPDGALGYTF
>NA|TRBV20-1|TRBJ2-5
CSARDHTPTSGLGETQYF
>NA|TRBV5-6|TRBJ2-2
CASSLVNQVGELFF
>NA|TRBV28|TRBJ1-5
CASSSLRGYNQPQHF
>NA|TRBV7-2|TRBJ2-7
CASSLALDLGEQYF
>NA|TRBV7-9|TRBJ2-1
CASSLAIGEQFF
>NA|TRBV12-3/TRBV12-4|TRBJ2-7
CASSRLGRGPYEQYF
>NA|TRBV20-1|TRBJ2-7
CSARPWRGHPYEQYF
>NA|TRBV20-1|TRBJ2-3
CSADATSGGLITQYF
>NA|TRBV29-1|TRBJ2-1
CSVEDGGSNEQFF
>NA|TRBV13|TRBJ1-3
CASSTGRSSGNTIYF
>NA|TRBV12-3/TRBV12-4|TRBJ2-3
CASSFLAPGAHTQYF
>NA|TRBV7-9|TRBJ2-7
CASSQRFVEQYF
>NA|TRBV10-3|TRBJ1-5
CAISEPGLSQPQHF
>NA|TRBV28|TRBJ2-3
CASSFATDTQYF
>NA|TRBV14|TRBJ1-6
CASSQERSRAPVYGNSPLHF
>NA|TRBV12-5|TRBJ2-7
CASAKTGTGSYEQYF
>NA|TRBV4-2|TRBJ2-5
CASSQAGEETQYF
>NA|TRBV10-1|TRBJ2-3
CAKNGGPVRDTQYF
>NA|TRBV6-2/TRBV6-3|TRBJ2-7
CASSYTGEQYF
>NA|TRBV12-3/TRBV12-4|TRBJ2-1
CASSLDSSYNEQFF
>NA|TRBV6-5|TRBJ2-3
CASGRIGTSTDTQYF
>NA|TRBV15|TRBJ1-5
CATSGSVGQEGNQPQHF
>NA|TRBV20-1|TRBJ1-2
CSARDPTRGIYGYTF
>NA|TRBV11-2|TRBJ2-5
CASGTGQIQETQYF
>NA|TRBV28|TRBJ1-2
CASSSVWTGDYGYTF
>NA|TRBV12-3/TRBV12-4|TRBJ2-5
CASSFSWETQYF
>NA|TRBV13|TRBJ1-2
CATKEQRGLRGYTF
>NA|TRBV27|TRBJ2-1
CASSFGRGGYNEQFF
>NA|TRBV10-1|TRBJ2-2
CASRKITGELFF
>NA|TRBV29-1|TRBJ2-3
CSGRDRAAGTQYF